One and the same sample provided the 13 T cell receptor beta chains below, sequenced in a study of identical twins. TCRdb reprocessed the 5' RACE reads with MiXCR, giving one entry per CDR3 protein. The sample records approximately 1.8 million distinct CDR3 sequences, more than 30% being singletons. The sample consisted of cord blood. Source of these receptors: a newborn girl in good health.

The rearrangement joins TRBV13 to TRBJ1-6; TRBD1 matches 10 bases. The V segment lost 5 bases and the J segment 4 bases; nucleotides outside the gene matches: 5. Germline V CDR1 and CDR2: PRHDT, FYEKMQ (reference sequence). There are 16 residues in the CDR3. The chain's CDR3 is CASSPGQGGYNSPLHF. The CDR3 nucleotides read TGTGCCAGCAGCCCCGGACAGGGGGGATATAATTCACCCCTCCACTTT.

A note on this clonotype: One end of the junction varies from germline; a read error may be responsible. CDR3 coding DNA: TGCAGTGCTACCTCCTGGGGGAGCTCCTATAATTCACCCCCCCACTTT. This encodes CSATSWGSSYNSPPHF. This sequence joins TRBV20-1 and TRBJ1-6, with D maybe TRBD1 (5 bases). This CDR3 spans 16 amino acids. Per the germline V gene, CDR1 is DFQATT and CDR2 is SNEGSKA (reference sequence).

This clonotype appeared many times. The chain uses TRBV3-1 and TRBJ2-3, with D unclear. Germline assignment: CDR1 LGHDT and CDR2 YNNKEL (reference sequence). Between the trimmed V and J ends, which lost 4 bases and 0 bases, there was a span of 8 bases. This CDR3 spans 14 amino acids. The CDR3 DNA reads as TGTGCCAGCAGCCGGGTTGGAAGCACAGATACGCAGTATTTT. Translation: CASSRVGSTDTQYF.

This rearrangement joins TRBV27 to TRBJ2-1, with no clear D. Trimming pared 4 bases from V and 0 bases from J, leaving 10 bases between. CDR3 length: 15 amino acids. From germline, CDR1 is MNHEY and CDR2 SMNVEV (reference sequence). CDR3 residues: CASSSNVGSYNEQFF. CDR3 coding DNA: TGTGCCAGCAGTTCAAACGTCGGCTCCTACAATGAGCAGTTCTTC.

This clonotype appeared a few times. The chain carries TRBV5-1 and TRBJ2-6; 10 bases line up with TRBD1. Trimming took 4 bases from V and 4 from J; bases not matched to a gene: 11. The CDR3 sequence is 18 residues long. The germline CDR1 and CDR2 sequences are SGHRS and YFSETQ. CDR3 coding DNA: TGCGCCAGCAGCGGGGGACAGGGGCCCTCTGGAGGGGCCAACGTCCTGACTTTC. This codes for CASSGGQGPSGGANVLTF.

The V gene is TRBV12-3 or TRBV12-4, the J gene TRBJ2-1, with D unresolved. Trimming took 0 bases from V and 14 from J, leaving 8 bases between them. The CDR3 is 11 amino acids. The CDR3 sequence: CASSLAPQEFF. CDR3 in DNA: TGTGCCAGCAGTTTAGCCCCCCAGGAGTTCTTC.

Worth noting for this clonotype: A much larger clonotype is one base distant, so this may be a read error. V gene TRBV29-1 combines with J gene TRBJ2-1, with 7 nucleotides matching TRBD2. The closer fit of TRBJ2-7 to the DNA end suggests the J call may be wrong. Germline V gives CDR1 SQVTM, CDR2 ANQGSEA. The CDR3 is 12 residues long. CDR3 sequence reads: CSVTSAYNEQYF. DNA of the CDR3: TGCAGCGTTACTAGCGCCTACAATGAGCAGTACTTC.

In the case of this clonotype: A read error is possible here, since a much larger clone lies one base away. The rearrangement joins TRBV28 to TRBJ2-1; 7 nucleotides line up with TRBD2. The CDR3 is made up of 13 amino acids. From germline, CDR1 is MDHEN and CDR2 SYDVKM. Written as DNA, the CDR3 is TGTGCCAGCTGCAGGGAGGGATACAAGGAGCAGTTCTTC. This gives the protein CASCREGYKEQFF.

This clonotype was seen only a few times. The CDR3 spells CASSPRTGTGGYTF. The CDR3 coding sequence is TGTGCCAGCAGTCCCAGGACGGGAACTGGGGGCTACACCTTC. V is TRBV27 and J is TRBJ1-2; D remains unclear. This CDR3 comprises 14 residues. Trimming left V 5 bases short and J 8 bases short, with 18 bases between. Looked up from germline, CDR1 is MNHEY and CDR2 is SMNVEV (reference sequence).

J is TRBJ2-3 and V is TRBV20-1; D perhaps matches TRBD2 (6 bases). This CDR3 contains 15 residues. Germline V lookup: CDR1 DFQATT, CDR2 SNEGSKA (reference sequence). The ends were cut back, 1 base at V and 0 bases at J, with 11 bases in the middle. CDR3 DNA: TGCAGTGCTAGAGTCCCCGGGACTAGCACAGATACGCAGTATTTT. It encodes CSARVPGTSTDTQYF.

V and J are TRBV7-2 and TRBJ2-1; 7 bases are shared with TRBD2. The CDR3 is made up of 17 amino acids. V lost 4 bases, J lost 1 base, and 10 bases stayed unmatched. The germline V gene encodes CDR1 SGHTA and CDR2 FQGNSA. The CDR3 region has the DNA TGTGCCAGCAGCTCCTCCCACTCCGGGAGGTCCTACAATGAGCAGTTCTTC. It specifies CASSSSHSGRSYNEQFF. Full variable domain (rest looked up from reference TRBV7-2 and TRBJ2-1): GAGVSQSPSNKVTEKGKDVELRCDPISGHTALYWYRQSLGQGLEFLIYFQGNSAPDKSGLPSDRFSAERTGGSVSTLTIQRTQQEDSAVYLCASSSSHSGRSYNEQFFGPGTRLTVL.

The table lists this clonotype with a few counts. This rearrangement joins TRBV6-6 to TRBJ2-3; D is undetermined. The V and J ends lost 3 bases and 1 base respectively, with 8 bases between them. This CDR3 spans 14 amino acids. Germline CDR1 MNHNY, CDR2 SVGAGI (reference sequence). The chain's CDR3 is CASSYWYRTDTQYF. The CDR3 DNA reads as TGTGCCAGCAGTTATTGGTACCGCACAGATACGCAGTATTTT.

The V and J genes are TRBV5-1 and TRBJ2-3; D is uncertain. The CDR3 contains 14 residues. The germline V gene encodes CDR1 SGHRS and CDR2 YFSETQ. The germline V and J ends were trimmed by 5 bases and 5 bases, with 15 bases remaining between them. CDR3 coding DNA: TGCGCCAGCAGTCGCCAGTTTTTCGAAGATACGCAGTATTTT. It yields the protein CASSRQFFEDTQYF. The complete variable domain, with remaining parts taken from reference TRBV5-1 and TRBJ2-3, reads KAGVTQTPRYLIKTRGQQVTLSCSPISGHRSVSWYQQTPGQGLQFLFEYFSETQRNKGNFPGRFSGRQFSNSRSEMNVSTLELGDSALYLCASSRQFFEDTQYFGPGTRLTVL.